This entry features one T cell receptor beta chain sequence. The germline CDR1 and CDR2 sequences are MDHEN and SYDVKM. The V end lost 3 bases, the J end lost 0 bases, and 14 bases lay between the germline ends. The CDR3 length is 16 residues. This sample was taken from a study of blood T cell repertoires in COVID-19. Looking at the study overall: Samples representing acute and convalescent COVID-19 were sourced from the United States, Italy and Spain. Nucleic acid was either cDNA or gDNA, and it came from T cells, B-cell-depleted T cells, or PBMCs.

Authors' processing steps: Estimation of nucleated cell counts was performed using reference gene primer amplification. Measured with immunoSEQ multiplex PCR; TCRdb has only the in-frame clones, and not every one. The D gene and trimming were derived from the DNA, and the V and J assignments and clone size from that table. The sample records approximately 500,000 clones, roughly 88% being singletons. The chain joins TRBV28 to TRBJ1-2; TRBD1 is a possible D gene (6 bases). This receptor was taken from a human donor in a cohort sampled during active COVID-19. Sequences were obtained from peripheral blood. CDR3 in DNA: TGTGCCAGCAGTTTCTCTCAGGGGACCCCTAACTATGGCTACACCTTC. This codes for CASSFSQGTPNYGYTF.